The 28 T cell receptor beta chains reported below all come from one sample, sequenced in a study of metastatic and nonmetastatic thyroid tumors. With MiXCR, TCRdb called clones anew from the PCR reads. The data hold 90,000 or so clones, with around 7.8% observed a single time. Thyroid surgery was performed in patients who had received no treatment beforehand. Sequencing input: blood. The receptor source for this set is a female donor with papillary thyroid cancer or a benign thyroid nodule (not recorded which). Some clones in this sample may be carry-over from other donors' samples.

Details on this clone: Because it lacks the conserved phenylalanine or tryptophan at the end, this CDR3 is likely a read error. V is TRBV2 and J is TRBJ1-2; no definite D call. The CDR3 is 12 amino acids. Germline CDR1 is SNHLY and CDR2 is FYNNEI. The V end lost 4 bases, the J end lost 4 bases, and 7 bases lay between the germline ends. The CDR3: CASSVRSYGYTS. The CDR3 coding sequence is TGTGCCAGCAGTGTACGGTCCTATGGCTACACCTCC.

This clone was picked up many times. The chain joins TRBV12-3 or TRBV12-4 to TRBJ1-2; perhaps TRBD1 as D (5 bases). V was cut by 7 bases and J by 8 bases, with 17 bases left in between. The CDR3 length is 13 residues. This CDR3 reads CASKRTGRGGYTF. As DNA, the CDR3 is TGTGCCAGCAAACGAACAGGTCGTGGGGGCTACACCTTC.

This clone showed up many times. The chain couples TRBV19 to TRBJ1-5; 7 nucleotides match TRBD1. The CDR3 sequence is 17 residues long. V was clipped by 5 bases and J by 0 bases; unmatched bases: 10. CDR1 and CDR2 from the germline V gene are LNHDA and SQIVND (reference sequence). The CDR3 region has the DNA TGTGCCAGTAGTGCCTGGGACAGACGTAATAGCAATCAGCCCCAGCATTTT. It codes for CASSAWDRRNSNQPQHF.

This clone came up many times. The chain is built from TRBV19 and TRBJ2-3, with 8 bases fitting TRBD2. Germline loops: CDR1 LNHDA, CDR2 SQIVND (reference sequence). The trim removed 4 bases at V and 0 bases at J, leaving 3 bases unmatched. CDR3 length equals 15 residues. The CDR3, as DNA: TGTGCCAGTAGTAGAACTAGCGGCAGCACAGATACGCAGTATTTT. It specifies CASSRTSGSTDTQYF.

This clone was seen only a few times. The chain is built from TRBV6-1 and TRBJ1-1; D gene uncertain. This CDR3 contains 14 residues. The V end was cut by 0 bases, the J end by 6 bases, with 11 bases between. Germline assignment: CDR1 MNHNS and CDR2 SASEGT. CDR3 DNA: TGTGCCAGCAGTGAAGCGGGGTATGTGTCTGAAGCTTTCTTT. Its protein is CASSEAGYVSEAFF.

This clone was observed many times. V is TRBV7-3 and J is TRBJ1-1, with 7 bases lining up with TRBD1. Per the germline V gene, CDR1 is SGHTA and CDR2 is FQGTGA. Trimming cost V 6 bases and J 0 bases; bases outside gene matches: 1. The CDR3 runs to 13 residues. The CDR3 sequence: CASSTGVNTEAFF. DNA for the CDR3: TGTGCCAGCAGTACAGGGGTGAACACTGAAGCTTTCTTT.

This clone was seen many times. This chain joins TRBV7-3 and TRBJ2-2, with D hard to call. This CDR3 spans 13 amino acids. V was trimmed by 5 bases and J by 6 bases, leaving 10 bases between them. Per the germline V gene, CDR1 is SGHTA and CDR2 is FQGTGA. This CDR3 reads CASSRDLSGELFF. The DNA of the CDR3 is TGTGCCAGCAGCCGCGACTTGTCCGGGGAGCTGTTTTTT.

This clone was counted at least ten times. The gene calls are TRBV4-2 and TRBJ2-1; D possibly matches TRBD1 or TRBD2 (5 bases each). In germline, CDR1 is LGHNA, CDR2 YNFKEQ. Deletions cut 3 bases from V and 8 bases from J, with 17 bases between. The CDR3 is 15 amino acids. The CDR3 reads CASSHRPGPMDEQFF. The CDR3 region has the DNA TGTGCCAGCAGCCACCGGCCGGGGCCTATGGATGAGCAGTTCTTC.

This clone was picked up many times. The CDR3 region has the DNA TGCAGTGCGCCTGTAGCGGGGGGGCCGAATGAGCAGTTCTTC. Translating gives CSAPVAGGPNEQFF. The rearrangement uses TRBV20-1 and TRBJ2-1, with 11 bases aligning to TRBD2. V shed 6 bases, J shed 7 bases, and the junction held 8 bases outside the gene matches. Germline V gene data show CDR1 as DFQATT and CDR2 as SNEGSKA (reference sequence). The CDR3 covers 14 residues.

A few counts support this clone. The chain has TRBV4-1 and TRBJ1-5; no clear D. The V gene's germline CDR1 is MGHRA and CDR2 YSYEKL. The CDR3 extends over 15 amino acids. V was cut by 1 base and J by 0 bases, with 7 bases left in between. CDR3 DNA: TGCGCCAGCAGCCAAGGAAGCGTTAGCAATCAGCCCCAGCATTTT. Its protein product is CASSQGSVSNQPQHF.

Many counts were recorded for this clone. V gene TRBV5-4 combines with J gene TRBJ2-7, with D unresolved. From germline, CDR1 is SGHNT and CDR2 YYREEE (reference sequence). The V gene lost 0 bases and the J gene lost 7 bases, with 14 bases spanning the gap. The CDR3 runs to 14 residues. CDR3 bases: TGTGCCAGCAGCTTGGAATCGGACGTAAAGGAGCAGTACTTC. Residues: CASSLESDVKEQYF.

This clone was seen repeatedly, ten times or more. V gene TRBV3-1 combines with J gene TRBJ1-5; TRBD1 agrees at 8 bases. CDR1 and CDR2 from the germline V gene are LGHDT and YNNKEL (reference sequence). The length of the CDR3 is 16 residues. After removal of 4 bases from V and 0 bases from J, the junction contained 5 bases not matched to a gene. CDR3 bases: TGTGCCAGCAGCCTCCGACAGGGGCATAGCAATCAGCCCCAGCATTTT. It yields the protein CASSLRQGHSNQPQHF.

This clone has at least ten counts. The genes are TRBV3-1 and TRBJ1-1; the D is unclear. The V gene lost 6 bases and the J gene lost 1 base, with 9 bases spanning the gap. The CDR3 is 13 residues long. The V gene's germline CDR1 is LGHDT and CDR2 YNNKEL (reference sequence). The CDR3 region is CASRPRWNTEAFF. The CDR3, as DNA: TGTGCCAGCAGGCCCCGCTGGAACACTGAAGCTTTCTTT.

V gene TRBV12-3 or TRBV12-4 combines with J gene TRBJ2-3, with D unclear. The CDR3 is 12 amino acids. V lost 0 bases and J 7 bases, leaving 5 bases between the germline ends. The CDR3 DNA reads TGTGCCAGCAGTTTAGCGCGAAATACGCAGTATTTT. It is translated as CASSLARNTQYF.

This clone was counted many times. The chain joins TRBV30 to TRBJ1-1; TRBD1 aligns across 7 bases. The CDR3 is made up of 12 amino acids. V shed 5 bases, J shed 4 bases, and the junction held 4 bases outside the gene matches. The germline CDR1 and CDR2 sequences are GTSNPN and SVGIG (reference sequence). The CDR3 loop reads CAWDRVVTEAFF. The CDR3, as DNA: TGTGCCTGGGACAGGGTGGTCACTGAAGCTTTCTTT.

This clone was recorded at least ten times. This chain joins TRBV18 and TRBJ1-1; D not resolved. The ends were cut back, 5 bases at V and 1 base at J, with 8 bases in the middle. Germline-derived CDR1 and CDR2 are KGHSH and LQKENI. This CDR3 spans 13 amino acids. CDR3 loop: CASSTQWNTEAFF. Written as DNA, the CDR3 is TGTGCCAGCTCAACGCAGTGGAACACTGAAGCTTTCTTT. Full variable domain (missing parts from reference TRBV18 and TRBJ1-1): NAGVMQNPRHLVRRRGQEARLRCSPMKGHSHVYWYRQLPEEGLKFMVYLQKENIIDESGMPKERFSAEFPKEGPSILRIQQVVRGDSAAYFCASSTQWNTEAFFGQGTRLTVV.

Ten or more counts support this clone. This rearrangement joins TRBV6-1 to TRBJ2-7; no reliable D call. V lost 5 bases to trimming and J lost 5 bases, with 7 bases between them. The germline V gene has CDR1 MNHNS and CDR2 SASEGT. This CDR3 is built from 11 residues. CDR3 DNA: TGTGCCAGCAGTAACACCCACGAGCAGTACTTC. This gives the protein CASSNTHEQYF.

A few counts support this clone. J is TRBJ2-1 and V is TRBV6-4, with TRBD2 matching over 10 bases. The length of the CDR3 is 15 residues. Germline loops: CDR1 MRHNA, CDR2 SNTAGT. Trimming took 5 bases from V and 3 from J; bases not matched to a gene: 4. This CDR3 is CASSLAGGDYNEQFF. CDR3 nucleotide sequence: TGTGCCAGCAGTTTAGCGGGGGGAGACTACAATGAGCAGTTCTTC.

This clone was counted ten times or more. Other DNA sequences in this sample translate to the same CDR3. CDR3 nucleotide sequence: TGCGCCAGCAGCCGAAGCGGGACCGAAGAGACCCAGTACTTC. It is translated as CASSRSGTEETQYF. This chain uses TRBV5-1 with TRBJ2-5; 7 nucleotides align to TRBD2. The V segment lost 4 bases and the J segment 3 bases; nucleotides outside the gene matches: 6. Germline CDR1 is SGHRS and CDR2 is YFSETQ. The CDR3 runs 14 residues. Variable domain in full (rest from reference TRBV5-1 and TRBJ2-5): KAGVTQTPRYLIKTRGQQVTLSCSPISGHRSVSWYQQTPGQGLQFLFEYFSETQRNKGNFPGRFSGRQFSNSRSEMNVSTLELGDSALYLCASSRSGTEETQYFGPGTRLLVL.

This rearrangement joins TRBV5-6 to TRBJ2-1; 8 bases agree with TRBD1. CDR1 and CDR2 (germline): SGHDT, YYEEEE. With 4 bases clipped from V and 13 bases from J, the junction kept 4 bases outside the gene matches. The CDR3 totals 11 residues. The CDR3 DNA is TGTGCCAGCAGCCAAGGACAGGGTCAGTTCTTC. It specifies CASSQGQGQFF. The full variable domain, rest sourced from reference TRBV5-6 and TRBJ2-1, is DAGVTQSPTHLIKTRGQQVTLRCSPKSGHDTVSWYQQALGQGPQFIFQYYEEEERQRGNFPDRFSGHQFPNYSSELNVNALLLGDSALYLCASSQGQGQFFGPGTRLTVL.

This clone was recorded at least ten times. J is TRBJ2-3 and V is TRBV7-6; the match to TRBD1 covers 7 bases. The trim removed 6 bases at V and 1 base at J, leaving 1 base unmatched. This CDR3 has 13 amino acids. CDR1 is SGHVS and CDR2 is FNYEAQ in the germline V gene. The chain's CDR3 is CASRGTGTDTQYF. The CDR3 nucleotides read TGTGCCAGCAGAGGGACAGGCACAGATACGCAGTATTTT.

As to this clone: Just one base apart from a much larger clone, this may be a read error. Other DNA sequences within the sample encode an identical CDR3. The chain couples TRBV2 to TRBJ1-1; the match to TRBD1 covers 8 bases. Germline CDR1 is SNHLY and CDR2 is FYNNEI. This CDR3 is 14 amino acids long. Here the CDR3 DNA reads TGTGCCAGCAGTTTCCAGGGGGCTAAGGCTGAGGCTTTCTTT. This gives the protein CASSFQGAKAEAFF.

This clone was picked up a small number of times. CDR3 sequence (DNA): TGTGCCTGGAGTGTAACCAGGTCGAGAGGCTACACCTTC. Translation gives CAWSVTRSRGYTF. The chain uses TRBV30 and TRBJ1-2; no firm D call. Germline-derived CDR1 and CDR2 are GTSNPN and SVGIG (reference sequence). CDR3 length: 13 residues. V dropped 0 bases and J dropped 8 bases, with 13 bases sitting between them. Full variable domain (missing parts from reference TRBV30 and TRBJ1-2): SQTIHQWPATLVQPVGSPLSLECTVEGTSNPNLYWYRQAAGRGLQLLFYSVGIGQISSEVPQNLSASRPQDRQFILSSKKLLLSDSGFYLCAWSVTRSRGYTFGSGTRLTVV.

This clone was seen ten or more times. The chain recombines TRBV5-8 with TRBJ1-5; TRBD1 aligns across 8 bases. The J segment lost 9 bases and the V segment lost 4 bases, leaving 15 bases of the junction unmatched. The germline V gene has CDR1 SGHTS and CDR2 YDEGEE. CDR3 size: 16 residues. DNA for the CDR3: TGTGCCAGCAGCCCTTGGACAGGGCGTCCGCTGGCGCCCCAGCATTTT. The encoded protein is CASSPWTGRPLAPQHF.

This clone was seen a few times. The chain couples TRBV25-1 to TRBJ2-2; D is unresolved. The V gene's germline CDR1 is MGHDK and CDR2 SYGVNS. This CDR3 has 12 amino acids. Trimming shortened V by 8 bases and J by 10 bases, and 14 bases separated the two germline ends. CDR3 DNA: TGTGCCAGCTCCTACCCTGCCCTGGAGCTGTTTTTT. This encodes CASSYPALELFF.

Ten or more counts support this clone. The chain links TRBV12-3 or TRBV12-4 to TRBJ1-2; 7 bases align to TRBD1. The CDR3 totals 12 residues. Unmatched junction bases numbered 6, after V lost 6 bases and J lost 8 bases. CDR3 in DNA: TGTGCCAGCAGAGGGAGGGGGCTAGGCTACACCTTC. Protein product: CASRGRGLGYTF.

This clone was picked up a small number of times. This chain connects TRBV11-2 to TRBJ1-3, with D perhaps TRBD1 (5 bases). The V and J ends lost 1 base and 3 bases respectively, with 13 bases between them. The CDR3 consists of 16 residues. The germline gives CDR1 SGHAT, CDR2 FQNNGV. The CDR3 region has the DNA TGTGCCAGCAGCTTAGTAAGCTGGACACTTGGAAACACCATATATTTT. It encodes CASSLVSWTLGNTIYF. The variable domain in full, with the rest retrieved from reference TRBV11-2 and TRBJ1-3, is EAGVAQSPRYKIIEKRQSVAFWCNPISGHATLYWYQQILGQGPKLLIQFQNNGVVDDSQLPKDRFSAERLKGVDSTLKIQPAKLEDSAVYLCASSLVSWTLGNTIYFGEGSWLTVV.

This clone was picked up many times. The chain employs TRBV6-1 and TRBJ1-2; no clear D. Germline V gene lookup returns CDR1 MNHNS and CDR2 SASEGT. Between the trimmed V and J ends, which lost 3 bases and 2 bases, there was a span of 13 bases. The CDR3 has 15 residues. CDR3 coding DNA: TGTGCCAGCAGTGAGGTAGTTACGGGGAACTATGGCTACACCTTC. Translating it yields CASSEVVTGNYGYTF.